What follows is one T cell receptor beta chain and its context. The participants were between roughly 18 and 100 years old and came from about two dozen US areas. Grouping used clinical history reported by participants in a survey and questionnaire. These data come from a study of blood T cell repertoires in COVID-19. About the research overall: Sites across the United States, Italy and Spain contributed samples from acute and convalescent COVID-19.

The CDR3 contains 15 residues. With V trimmed by 4 bases and J by 6 bases, 8 bases remained unmatched. CDR1 and CDR2 from the germline V gene are MDHEN and SYDVKM. Clones were read by immunoSEQ multiplex PCR, and TCRdb kept only the in-frame ones, dropping some. Of fewer than 250,000 clones listed, 80% are singletons. V is TRBV28 and J is TRBJ1-3, with TRBD1 matching over 8 bases. This TCR derives from a woman in her thirties or forties with acute COVID-19. The sequenced sample was PBMCs or T cells enriched from blood (not recorded which). The CDR3 loop is CASSSEQGGENTIYF. For the CDR3, the DNA is TGTGCCAGCAGTTCCGAACAGGGGGGTGAAAACACCATATATTTT. Supplemented by reference TRBV28 and TRBJ1-3, the full variable domain reads DVKVTQSSRYLVKRTGEKVFLECVQDMDHENMFWYRQDPGLGLRLIYFSYDVKMKEKGDIPEGYSVSREKKERFSLILESASTNQTSMYLCASSSEQGGENTIYFGEGSWLTVV.